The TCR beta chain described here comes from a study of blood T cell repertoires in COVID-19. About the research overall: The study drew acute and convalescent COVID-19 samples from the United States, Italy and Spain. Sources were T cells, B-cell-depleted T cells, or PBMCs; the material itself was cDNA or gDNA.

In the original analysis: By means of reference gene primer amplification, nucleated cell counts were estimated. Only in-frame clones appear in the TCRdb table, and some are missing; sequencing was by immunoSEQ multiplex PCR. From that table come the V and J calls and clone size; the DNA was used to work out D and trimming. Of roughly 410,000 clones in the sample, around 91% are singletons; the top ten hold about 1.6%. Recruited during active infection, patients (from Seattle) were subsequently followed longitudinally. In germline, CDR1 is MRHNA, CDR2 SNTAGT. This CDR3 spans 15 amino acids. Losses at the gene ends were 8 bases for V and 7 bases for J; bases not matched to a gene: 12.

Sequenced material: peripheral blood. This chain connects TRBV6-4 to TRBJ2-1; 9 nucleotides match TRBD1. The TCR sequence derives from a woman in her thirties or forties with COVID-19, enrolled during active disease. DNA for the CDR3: TGTGCCAGCGCACTCGGGACAGGGACGTTGAATGAGCAGTTCTTC. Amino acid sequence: CASALGTGTLNEQFF.